Presented here are 14 T cell receptor beta chains from one specimen sequenced in a study of blood T cell repertoires in COVID-19. Assay used: immunoSEQ multiplex PCR; TCRdb lists only in-frame clones, some missing. The table includes 140,000 or so clones, 87% detected once. The specimen was PBMCs or T cells enriched from blood (not recorded which). The receptors were sampled from a man in his fifties or sixties who had recovered from COVID-19.

The chain carries TRBV9 and TRBJ1-4; TRBD1 matches 9 bases. V shed 3 bases, J shed 7 bases, and the junction held 7 bases outside the gene matches. CDR3 length equals 15 residues. CDR1 and CDR2 from the germline V gene are SGDLS and YYNGEE. The DNA of the CDR3 is TGTGCCAGCAGCGAACACAGGGGGCAGGGTGAAAAACTGTTTTTT. Translated, it gives CASSEHRGQGEKLFF.

V gene TRBV2 combines with J gene TRBJ1-2, with D possibly matching TRBD1 (6 bases). The V gene lost 6 bases and the J gene lost 4 bases, with 12 bases spanning the gap. Germline V gene sequence: CDR1 SNHLY, CDR2 FYNNEI. The CDR3 spans 13 residues. The CDR3 coding sequence is TGTGCCAGCAGGCTGGGGGGGCCCTATGGCTACACCTTC. Translating gives CASRLGGPYGYTF.

This chain joins TRBV11-2 and TRBJ1-3; D perhaps matches TRBD1 (6 bases). V lost 5 bases to trimming and J lost 2 bases, with 10 bases between them. Germline-derived CDR1 and CDR2 are SGHAT and FQNNGV. The CDR3 has 14 amino acids. The CDR3 region is CASSTGMPGNTIYF. As DNA, the CDR3 is TGTGCCAGCAGCACAGGGATGCCTGGAAACACCATATATTTT.

This clone appeared once. V is TRBV19 and J is TRBJ1-4; TRBD1 aligns across 10 bases. Per germline, CDR1 LNHDA and CDR2 SQIVND (reference sequence). This CDR3 region has 16 residues. J lost 7 bases, V lost 5 bases, and 10 bases had no gene match. CDR3 DNA: TGTGCCAGTAGTCACGGGACAGGGGCTCGGGGTGAAAAACTGTTTTTT. It specifies CASSHGTGARGEKLFF.

The chain couples TRBV6-5 to TRBJ1-3, with D perhaps matching TRBD1 (5 bases). The germline gives CDR1 MNHEY, CDR2 SVGAGI. There are 13 residues in the CDR3. V lost 8 bases to trimming and J lost 0 bases, with 8 bases between them. The CDR3 region is CASQGDSGNTIYF. In nucleotides, the CDR3 is TGTGCCAGCCAGGGTGACTCTGGAAACACCATATATTTT.

This clone was seen a single time. The chain couples TRBV19 to TRBJ2-3, with 14 nucleotides matching TRBD2. CDR3 length: 18 amino acids. With 1 base clipped from V and 2 bases from J, the junction kept 5 bases outside the gene matches. CDR1 is LNHDA and CDR2 is SQIVND in the germline V gene (reference sequence). The CDR3 DNA sequence: TGTGCCAGTAGTATAGGACTAGCGGGGGGGACCCCCACAGATACGCAGTATTTT. Amino acids: CASSIGLAGGTPTDTQYF.

This clone was counted only a few times. This chain uses TRBV10-3 with TRBJ2-2, with TRBD1 matching 7 bases. This CDR3 has 17 amino acids. Losses at the gene ends were 3 bases for V and 0 bases for J; bases not matched to a gene: 7. Germline V gene sequence: CDR1 ENHRY, CDR2 SYGVKD. CDR3 loop: CAISDKGAIANTGELFF. CDR3 nucleotides: TGTGCCATCAGTGATAAGGGGGCTATTGCGAACACCGGGGAGCTGTTTTTT.

This clone was found once. J is TRBJ1-4 and V is TRBV2; D gene unclear. Germline CDR1 and CDR2: SNHLY and FYNNEI. V was shortened by 7 bases and J by 8 bases, with 11 bases between the two germline ends. This CDR3 spans 12 amino acids. CDR3 DNA sequence: TGTGCCAGCAATTCTCACGGGGAAAAACTGTTTTTT. Its translation: CASNSHGEKLFF.

The V and J genes are TRBV24-1 and TRBJ2-1; D possibly corresponds to TRBD1 (6 bases). Trimming removed 0 bases at V and 10 bases at J, with 9 bases between. Germline loops: CDR1 KGHDR, CDR2 SFDVKD. This CDR3 has 13 residues. CDR3 DNA: TGTGCCACCAGTGATTTGGGGGGCTTGGAGCAGTTCTTC. It encodes CATSDLGGLEQFF.

V and J are TRBV5-4 and TRBJ2-1, with D perhaps matching TRBD2 (6 bases). Germline V lookup: CDR1 SGHNT, CDR2 YYREEE (reference sequence). Between the trimmed V and J ends, which lost 0 bases and 6 bases, there was a span of 13 bases. CDR3 size: 15 residues. CDR3 protein: CASSLAGRDVNEQFF. Here the CDR3 DNA reads TGTGCCAGCAGCTTGGCCGGGCGGGACGTCAATGAGCAGTTCTTC.

The CDR3 DNA is TGTGCCAGCAGCCCTCTTACATGGACAGGGAACTCTGGGGCCAACGTCCTGACTTTC. It translates to CASSPLTWTGNSGANVLTF. V and J are TRBV6-2 or TRBV6-3 and TRBJ2-6, with 8 bases matching TRBD1. V dropped 6 bases and J dropped 0; count of bases not matched to a gene: 13. The CDR3 runs 19 residues. From germline, CDR1 is MNHEY and CDR2 SVGEGT.

This clone showed up just once. This chain uses TRBV9 with TRBJ1-6; TRBD1 is a possible D gene (6 bases). V lost 4 bases and J lost 7, with 15 bases in between. The CDR3 totals 15 residues. The germline V gene has CDR1 SGDLS and CDR2 YYNGEE. The CDR3 bases are TGTGCCAGCAGCCCTCGTATAGGGACAAATTCACCCCTCCACTTT. This sequence encodes CASSPRIGTNSPLHF.

The chain carries TRBV18 and TRBJ2-7; D is perhaps TRBD2 (6 bases). Germline loops: CDR1 KGHSH, CDR2 LQKENI. Deletions cut 2 bases from V and 0 bases from J, with 11 bases between. The CDR3 has 15 amino acids. CDR3 protein: CASSPAGMSSYEQYF. CDR3 DNA sequence: TGTGCCAGCTCACCAGCGGGGATGAGCTCCTACGAGCAGTACTTC.

About this clone: Different DNA sequences within this sample yield the same CDR3. CDR3 protein: CASSLSGYGYTF. The CDR3 DNA sequence: TGTGCCAGCAGTTTATCAGGATATGGCTACACCTTC. The chain links TRBV28 to TRBJ1-2; D call uncertain. The V and J ends lost 1 base and 5 bases respectively, with 5 bases between them. The CDR3 is 12 amino acids. Germline CDR1 reads MDHEN; CDR2 reads SYDVKM.